Listed below are T cell receptor beta chains from one sample, sequenced in a study of CD8+ T cells in alopecia areata. Repertoires were generated with immunoSEQ multiplex PCR, while TCRdb's copy carries only in-frame clones and drops some. Among around 140,000 clones, approximately 45% were seen once, and the ten largest hold about 6.3%. Specimen: CD4+ T cells sorted from blood. The receptors were sampled from a human donor with alopecia areata. CDR3s include the opening cysteine and the closing phenylalanine or tryptophan. The order of the fields is CDR3 protein, V gene.

CSVQKLTRVLSEAFF,TRBV29-1
CASSDRLAGNKGTQYF,TRBV2
CSVDRGFRETQYF,TRBV29-1
CASSLGNGAGNYGYTF,TRBV28
CSGGLAGITDTQYF,TRBV29-1
CASSLPGAAEKLFF,TRBV5-4
CSVDLAFSQFF,TRBV29-1
CSIGDRAFDNEQFF,TRBV29-1
CASRYKPGEGYNEQFF,TRBV11-1
CASSPTRGPEAFF,TRBV5-1
CSARPGTGTEKLFF,TRBV29-1
CASSFPGSRAYEQYF,TRBV5-4
CAWSLQGNQPQHF,TRBV30
CASSQSRNEQFF,TRBV4-1